This T cell receptor (beta chain) was captured in a study of OX40 agonist ivuxolimab in advanced cancers. Study in general: Head and neck, renal cell, melanoma or hepatocellular carcinoma were the cancers that dose-escalation patients had.

As regards this clone: The target antigen is unknown.

The V gene lost 2 bases and the J gene lost 0 bases, with 7 bases spanning the gap. This CDR3 comprises 14 residues. Germline-derived CDR1 and CDR2 are SEHNR and FQNEAQ (reference sequence). Study conclusions and caveats: The study observed clonal expansion of CD4+ and CD8+ blood T cells by week 6 at 0.1 to 3.0 mg/kg.

The method was immunoSEQ multiplex PCR; TCRdb's version includes in-frame clones alone and lacks a portion of them. The sample has around 140,000 clones; 90% are singletons. Autoimmune disease history or systemic immunosuppression meant exclusion. V gene TRBV7-9 combines with J gene TRBJ1-1; no reliable D call. Sequencing was performed on CD4+ or CD8+ T cells sorted from blood, taken in a trial of the OX40 agonist ivuxolimab. The sequence derives from an adult with an advanced solid tumor such as melanoma, head and neck, liver or kidney cancer. The CDR3 coding sequence is TGTGCCAGCAGCTTACAACGGATGAACACTGAAGCTTTCTTT. Translation: CASSLQRMNTEAFF.